The T cell receptor (beta chain) described here comes from a study of blood T cells in healthy people across ages. Notes on the study in general: Relative to aged donors, long-lived donors carried more naive CD4+ cells and displayed higher diversity.

Together with a sample-barcoded 5' primer, a J-beta primer mix was included in a second PCR lasting about 7 to 12 cycles. Template switching added a 12-random-nucleotide identifier to every cDNA molecule. A single record per CDR3 protein comes from TCRdb applying MiXCR to the 5' RACE reads. Of about 1 million distinct CDR3 sequences in the sample, over 35% were seen once. This clonotype was observed a handful of times. Its antigen is unknown. The study isolated at least 7 million PBMCs from each sample. The sequence derives from a woman aged 55-69 years in good health. Sequencing used blood.

The CDR3 loop is CASSVGIRTDTQYF. In DNA, the CDR3 is TGTGCCAGCAGCGTAGGGATTCGCACAGATACGCAGTATTTT. This chain uses TRBV9 with TRBJ2-3; D unclear. Germline V gives CDR1 SGDLS, CDR2 YYNGEE. The ends were cut back, 0 bases at V and 1 base at J, with 6 bases in the middle. This CDR3 has 14 residues.